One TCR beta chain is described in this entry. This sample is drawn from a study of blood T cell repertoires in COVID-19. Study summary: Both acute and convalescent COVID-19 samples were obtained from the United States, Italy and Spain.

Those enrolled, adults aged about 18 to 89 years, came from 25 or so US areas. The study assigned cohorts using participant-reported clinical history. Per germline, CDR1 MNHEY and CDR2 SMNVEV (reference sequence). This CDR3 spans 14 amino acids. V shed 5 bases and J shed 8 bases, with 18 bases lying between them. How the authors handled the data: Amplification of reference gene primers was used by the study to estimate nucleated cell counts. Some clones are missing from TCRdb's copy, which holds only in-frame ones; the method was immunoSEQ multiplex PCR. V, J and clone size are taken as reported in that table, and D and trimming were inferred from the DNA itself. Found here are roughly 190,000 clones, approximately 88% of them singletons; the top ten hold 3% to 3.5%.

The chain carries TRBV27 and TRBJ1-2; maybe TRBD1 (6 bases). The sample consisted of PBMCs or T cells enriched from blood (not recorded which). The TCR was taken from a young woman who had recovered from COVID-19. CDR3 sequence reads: CASSPGGGGRGYTF. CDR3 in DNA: TGTGCCAGCAGTCCCGGAGGGGGGGGCCGCGGCTACACCTTC.